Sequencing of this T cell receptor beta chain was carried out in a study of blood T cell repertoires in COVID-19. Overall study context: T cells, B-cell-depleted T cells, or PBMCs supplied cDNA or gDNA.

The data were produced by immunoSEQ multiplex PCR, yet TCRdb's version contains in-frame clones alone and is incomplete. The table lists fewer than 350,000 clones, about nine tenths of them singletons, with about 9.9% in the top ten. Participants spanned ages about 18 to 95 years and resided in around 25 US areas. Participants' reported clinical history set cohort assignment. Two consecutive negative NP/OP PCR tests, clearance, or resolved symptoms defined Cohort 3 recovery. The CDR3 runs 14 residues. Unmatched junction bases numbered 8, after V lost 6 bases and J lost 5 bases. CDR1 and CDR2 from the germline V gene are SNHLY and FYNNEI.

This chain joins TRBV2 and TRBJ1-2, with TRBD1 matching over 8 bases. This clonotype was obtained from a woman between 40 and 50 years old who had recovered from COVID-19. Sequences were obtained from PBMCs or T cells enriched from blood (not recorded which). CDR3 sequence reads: CASRGRTGSYGYTF. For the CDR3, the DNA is TGTGCCAGCAGAGGCCGGACAGGGTCGTATGGCTACACCTTC. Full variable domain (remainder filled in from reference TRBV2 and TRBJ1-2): EPEVTQTPSHQVTQMGQEVILRCVPISNHLYFYWYRQILGQKVEFLVSFYNNEISEKSEIFDDQFSVERPDGSNFTLKIRSTKLEDSAMYFCASRGRTGSYGYTFGSGTRLTVV.